One and the same sample provided the 22 T cell receptor beta chains below, sequenced in a study of blood T cell repertoires in COVID-19. The method was immunoSEQ multiplex PCR; TCRdb's version includes in-frame clones alone and lacks a portion of them. The table records about 230,000 clones, 88% of them present only once. Source material: peripheral blood. The receptors stem from a woman aged 55-75 years with acute or convalescent COVID-19.

This chain connects TRBV9 to TRBJ1-1, with a tentative D call TRBD1 (6 bases). The CDR3 is 17 amino acids. The V gene's germline CDR1 is SGDLS and CDR2 YYNGEE. V was trimmed by 0 bases and J by 0 bases, leaving 15 bases between them. For the CDR3, the DNA is TGTGCCAGCAGCGTAGGATTTCAGGGGCTCGTGAACACTGAAGCTTTCTTT. Protein sequence: CASSVGFQGLVNTEAFF.

This rearrangement joins TRBV27 to TRBJ1-4, with 7 bases fitting TRBD1. Trimming at V came to 0 bases and at J to 10 bases, leaving 11 bases not matched to a gene. The CDR3 loop spans 16 amino acids. Germline CDR1 reads MNHEY; CDR2 reads SMNVEV (reference sequence). The CDR3 DNA sequence: TGTGCCAGCAGTTTATCTTCGACAGGGCCAATCGGAAAACTGTTTTTT. Its protein is CASSLSSTGPIGKLFF.

This sequence joins TRBV5-1 and TRBJ1-4, with 9 bases identical to TRBD1. CDR1 and CDR2 from the germline V gene are SGHRS and YFSETQ. With V trimmed by 4 bases and J by 5 bases, 9 bases remained unmatched. The CDR3 sequence is 16 residues long. This chain's CDR3 is CASSPDPDRGNEKLFF. Written as DNA, the CDR3 is TGCGCCAGCAGCCCAGATCCTGACAGGGGGAATGAAAAACTGTTTTTT.

The gene calls are TRBV6-1 and TRBJ2-7; D may be TRBD1 (6 bases). Germline lookup yields CDR1 MNHNS and CDR2 SASEGT. The V gene lost 2 bases and the J gene lost 3 bases, with 8 bases spanning the gap. The length of the CDR3 is 13 residues. The CDR3, as DNA: TGTGCCAGCAGTGAAAGGGGGAACTACGAGCAGTACTTC. It yields the protein CASSERGNYEQYF.

This clone was found once. The chain recombines TRBV3-1 (or the pseudogene TRBV3-2) with TRBJ2-7; 9 nucleotides match TRBD1. The ends lost 2 bases at V and 5 bases at J; junction bases unmatched: 16. Per the germline V gene, CDR1 is LGHDT and CDR2 is YNNKEL (reference sequence). The CDR3 length is 18 residues. As DNA, the CDR3 is TGTGCCAGCAGCCAATTAGGCTCCCCGGGACAGGGTAGGAACGAGCAGTACTTC. Protein product: CASSQLGSPGQGRNEQYF.

V and J are TRBV11-2 and TRBJ2-2; perhaps TRBD2 as D (5 bases). CDR1 SGHAT and CDR2 FQNNGV come from the germline V gene. V lost 3 bases and J lost 0, with 11 bases in between. CDR3 size: 16 residues. This CDR3 reads CASSLGVAANTGELFF. The CDR3 coding sequence is TGTGCCAGCAGCTTGGGAGTAGCCGCGAACACCGGGGAGCTGTTTTTT.

Details on this clone: The identical CDR3 is also encoded by other nucleotide sequences in the sample. The chain links TRBV2 to TRBJ1-2, with 11 bases that match TRBD1. Trimming at V came to 4 bases and at J to 3 bases, leaving 1 base not matched to a gene. This CDR3 contains 14 residues. Germline V gene data show CDR1 as SNHLY and CDR2 as FYNNEI. As DNA, the CDR3 is TGTGCCAGCAGTGGGACAGGGGGCGACTATGGCTACACCTTC. The encoded protein is CASSGTGGDYGYTF.

The rearrangement links TRBV28 to TRBJ2-3, with 10 positions matching TRBD2. Losses at the gene ends were 7 bases for V and 1 base for J; bases not matched to a gene: 20. The CDR3 loop spans 20 amino acids. Germline CDR1 MDHEN, CDR2 SYDVKM. The CDR3 DNA reads TGTGCCAGCACCGAAATGAACATGTGGACTAGCGGTCTGGGCACAGATACGCAGTATTTT. It codes for CASTEMNMWTSGLGTDTQYF.

V usage is TRBV10-1 and J usage is TRBJ2-3, with 9 bases that match TRBD1. With 6 bases clipped from V and 2 bases from J, the junction kept 6 bases outside the gene matches. Per the germline V gene, CDR1 is WNHNN and CDR2 is SYGVQD (reference sequence). This CDR3 comprises 15 residues. CDR3: CASSTGGRDTDTQYF. The DNA of the CDR3 is TGCGCCAGCAGCACAGGGGGCCGGGACACAGATACGCAGTATTTT.

The chain couples TRBV10-1 to TRBJ2-1; TRBD2 matches at 10 bases. This CDR3 has 17 residues. V dropped 5 bases and J dropped 0; count of bases not matched to a gene: 7. Looked up from germline, CDR1 is WNHNN and CDR2 is SYGVQD (reference sequence). The CDR3 bases are TGCGCCAGCAGTCGAGCGGGGGGGCCCAGCTCCTACAATGAGCAGTTCTTC. This translates into CASSRAGGPSSYNEQFF.

A remark on this clone: In the same sample, other DNA sequences code for this CDR3. As DNA, the CDR3 is TGTGCCAGCAGCTTACCTCGGCGGGGAGGAGAGCAGTACTTC. Its translation is CASSLPRRGGEQYF. This chain joins TRBV7-2 and TRBJ2-7; possible D gene TRBD2, 6 bases. Per germline, CDR1 SGHTA and CDR2 FQGNSA. CDR3 length: 14 residues. Between the trimmed V and J ends, which lost 2 bases and 7 bases, there was a span of 15 bases.

This chain joins TRBV2 and TRBJ1-4; 7 bases match TRBD1. With V trimmed by 5 bases and J by 2 bases, 5 bases remained unmatched. This CDR3 has 15 residues. Germline lookup yields CDR1 SNHLY and CDR2 FYNNEI. The CDR3 coding sequence is TGTGCCAGCAGTCCCCAACAGGGGACTAATGAAAAACTGTTTTTT. This gives the protein CASSPQQGTNEKLFF. Combining the CDR3 with reference TRBV2 and TRBJ1-4 gives the whole variable domain EPEVTQTPSHQVTQMGQEVILRCVPISNHLYFYWYRQILGQKVEFLVSFYNNEISEKSEIFDDQFSVERPDGSNFTLKIRSTKLEDSAMYFCASSPQQGTNEKLFFGSGTQLSVL.

The V gene is TRBV6-1, the J gene TRBJ2-1; 12 bases are shared with TRBD2. CDR1 MNHNS and CDR2 SASEGT come from the germline V gene. The ends lost 3 bases at V and 8 bases at J; junction bases unmatched: 8. This CDR3 contains 16 residues. The CDR3 loop reads CASSDPGLAGPYEQFF. The CDR3 nucleotides read TGTGCCAGCAGTGACCCCGGACTAGCGGGGCCTTATGAGCAGTTCTTC.

The chain uses TRBV7-8 and TRBJ1-2; 12 bases line up with TRBD1. This CDR3 is 14 amino acids long. Germline CDR1 reads SGHVS; CDR2 reads FQNEAQ. Trimming took 4 bases from V and 5 from J; bases not matched to a gene: 2. This chain's CDR3 is CASSWGQGAYGYTF. CDR3 DNA: TGTGCCAGCAGCTGGGGACAGGGGGCATATGGCTACACCTTC.

The rearrangement links TRBV21-1 to TRBJ2-7; the D call in the table, TRBD1, was not verified against the DNA. TRBV21-1 is tagged as a pseudogene. The CDR3 runs 17 residues. The CDR3: CASSPRRDRGETYEQYF. The CDR3 DNA is TGTGCCAGCAGCCCGCGTCGTGACAGGGGGGAGACCTACGAGCAGTACTTC.

This chain links TRBV10-2 with TRBJ1-6; the D is unclear. CDR3 length: 16 residues. V was shortened by 2 bases and J by 2 bases, with 10 bases between the two germline ends. The germline V gene encodes CDR1 WSHSY and CDR2 SAAADI. The CDR3 spells CASSERKSPYNSPLHF. The CDR3 DNA reads as TGCGCCAGCAGTGAGCGTAAGAGTCCCTATAATTCACCCCTCCACTTT.

The chain couples TRBV28 to TRBJ1-4; 7 bases line up with TRBD1. The CDR3 length is 12 residues. Germline values: CDR1 MDHEN, CDR2 SYDVKM. J lost 7 bases, V lost 5 bases, and 1 base had no gene match. CDR3: CASSRQGEKLFF. The CDR3 bases are TGTGCCAGCAGTCGACAGGGTGAAAAACTGTTTTTT.

The V and J genes are TRBV5-8 and TRBJ1-1; a weak D match, TRBD1 (5 bases). Germline V gene data show CDR1 as SGHTS and CDR2 as YDEGEE. Trimming removed 5 bases from V and 4 bases from J, with 12 bases in between. There are 13 residues in the CDR3. CDR3 sequence (DNA): TGTGCCAGCAGATACCGGGGGGGCACTGAAGCTTTCTTT. This sequence encodes CASRYRGGTEAFF.

The V gene is TRBV19, the J gene TRBJ1-4, with D hard to call. The CDR3 runs 14 residues. The germline gives CDR1 LNHDA, CDR2 SQIVND (reference sequence). Trimming removed 7 bases from V and 7 bases from J, with 16 bases in between. The CDR3 protein is CASTRNQGGEKLFF. CDR3 bases: TGTGCCAGTACAAGGAACCAAGGAGGTGAAAAACTGTTTTTT.

The rearrangement joins TRBV7-2 to TRBJ2-7; weak D call: TRBD1 (6 bases). The V and J ends lost 5 bases and 1 base respectively, with 15 bases between them. CDR3 size: 15 residues. The germline gives CDR1 SGHTA, CDR2 FQGNSA. The CDR3 DNA follows: TGTGCCAGCAGCGGCTCAACAGGGACATCCTACGAGCAGTACTTC. Its protein is CASSGSTGTSYEQYF.

This clone appeared a single time. This rearrangement joins TRBV19 to TRBJ2-3, with 12 nucleotides matching TRBD2. This CDR3 has 15 residues. The V gene's germline CDR1 is LNHDA and CDR2 SQIVND (reference sequence). With V trimmed by 8 bases and J by 6 bases, 9 bases remained unmatched. The CDR3 DNA reads as TGTGCCAGTGCTCCTCTAGCGGGGGGGCCGGATACGCAGTATTTT. Its protein product is CASAPLAGGPDTQYF.

The chain couples TRBV18 to TRBJ1-3, with a possible D match to TRBD1 (6 bases). Germline CDR1 is KGHSH and CDR2 is LQKENI. The V gene lost 6 bases and the J gene lost 2 bases, with 17 bases spanning the gap. The length of the CDR3 is 16 residues. The CDR3 reads CASSRHGGDTGNTIYF. As DNA, the CDR3 is TGTGCCAGCTCCCGCCACGGGGGGGACACTGGAAACACCATATATTTT.